This TCR beta chain emerged from a study of regulatory T cells in long-lasting Graves disease. For TCR beta, libraries came from iRepertoire HTBI primers and Arm-PCR of CDR3 regions. Using its own MiXCR run on the multiplex PCR reads, TCRdb lists one record per CDR3 protein. The profile shows about 220,000 distinct CDR3 sequences, roughly 20% of them singletons. V lost 3 bases to trimming and J lost 6 bases; unmatched junction nucleotides: 6. Germline V lookup: CDR1 SGHNT, CDR2 YYREEE (reference sequence). This CDR3 is 14 amino acids long. Noted time point: newly diagnosed GD, antithyroid drugs for less than 3 months. RNA extracted from PBMCs served as the sequencing template. In this sample, this clonotype turned up many times. This sample was shared with a second study, whose subject was T cells in Graves' hyperthyroidism and ophthalmopathy.

The TCR sequence derives from a woman aged 25 to 39 with Graves disease. The source material was peripheral blood mononuclear cells (PBMCs), sampled at new diagnosis, from a patient treated with antithyroid drugs. The V gene is TRBV5-4, the J gene TRBJ2-3; 8 nucleotides align to TRBD1. The CDR3 is CASSSGQGLDTQYF. CDR3 in DNA: TGTGCCAGCAGCTCCGGACAGGGTTTGGATACGCAGTATTTT.